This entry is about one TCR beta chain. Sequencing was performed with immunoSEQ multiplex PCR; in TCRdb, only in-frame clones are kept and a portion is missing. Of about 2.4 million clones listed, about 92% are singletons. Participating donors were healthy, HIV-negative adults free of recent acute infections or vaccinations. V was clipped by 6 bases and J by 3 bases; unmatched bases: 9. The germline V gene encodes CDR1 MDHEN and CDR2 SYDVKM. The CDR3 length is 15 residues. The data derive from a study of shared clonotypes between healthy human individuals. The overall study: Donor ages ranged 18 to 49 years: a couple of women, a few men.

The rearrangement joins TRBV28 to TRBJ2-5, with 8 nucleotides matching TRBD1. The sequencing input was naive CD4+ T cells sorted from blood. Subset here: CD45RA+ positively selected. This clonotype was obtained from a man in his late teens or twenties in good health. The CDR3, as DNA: TGTGCCAGCAGCGAGGCTGGGACAGGTAAAGAGACCCAGTACTTC. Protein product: CASSEAGTGKETQYF.